This T cell receptor (beta chain) was observed in a study of memory CD4+ T cells and cytomegalovirus serostatus. Study-level information: This sample comes from healthy Belgian adults, 9 CMV seropositive, approximately 22 seronegative.

V was cut by 6 bases and J by 8 bases, with 16 bases left in between. The CDR3 is 14 residues long. In germline, CDR1 is MNHNY, CDR2 SVGAGI (reference sequence). The repertoire was sequenced with immunoSEQ multiplex PCR; TCRdb's copy has only in-frame clones and lacks some. The sample includes 45,000 to 60,000 clones, about three quarters of them seen just once. The sort gate was single viable CD3+CD4+CD8-CD45RO+ cells for memory CD4+ T cells. CD4+ T cells were isolated by positive magnetic selection. The receptor comes from an adult in good health and CMV-seropositive. The rearrangement links TRBV6-6 to TRBJ1-4; D might be TRBD1 (6 bases). Sequencing used memory CD4+ T cells from blood. The CDR3: CASRRGGMGEKLFF. For the CDR3, the DNA is TGTGCCAGCAGGAGGGGGGGGATGGGGGAAAAACTGTTTTTT.